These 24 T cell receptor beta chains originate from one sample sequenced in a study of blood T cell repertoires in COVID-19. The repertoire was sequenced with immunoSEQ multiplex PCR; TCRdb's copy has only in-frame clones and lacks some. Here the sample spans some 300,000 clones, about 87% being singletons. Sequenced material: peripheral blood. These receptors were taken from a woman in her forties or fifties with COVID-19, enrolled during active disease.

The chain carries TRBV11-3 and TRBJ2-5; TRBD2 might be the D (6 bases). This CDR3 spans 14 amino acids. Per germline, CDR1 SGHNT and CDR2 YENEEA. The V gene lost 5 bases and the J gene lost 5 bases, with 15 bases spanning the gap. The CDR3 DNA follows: TGTGCCAGCAGCCCGGGTGGGGGGTCGGAGACCCAGTACTTC. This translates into CASSPGGGSETQYF.

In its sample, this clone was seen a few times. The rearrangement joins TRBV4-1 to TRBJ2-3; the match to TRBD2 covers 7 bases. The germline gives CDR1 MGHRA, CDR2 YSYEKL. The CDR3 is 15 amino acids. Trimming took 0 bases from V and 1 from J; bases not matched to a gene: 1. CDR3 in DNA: TGCGCCAGCAGCCAAGATCGGGAGGGCACAGATACGCAGTATTTT. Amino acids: CASSQDREGTDTQYF.

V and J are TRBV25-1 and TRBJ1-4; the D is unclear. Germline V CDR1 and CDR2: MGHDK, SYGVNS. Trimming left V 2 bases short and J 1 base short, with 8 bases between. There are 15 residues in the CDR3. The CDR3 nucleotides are TGTGCCAGCAGTGAACTAACGCGAACTAATGAAAAACTGTTTTTT. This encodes CASSELTRTNEKLFF.

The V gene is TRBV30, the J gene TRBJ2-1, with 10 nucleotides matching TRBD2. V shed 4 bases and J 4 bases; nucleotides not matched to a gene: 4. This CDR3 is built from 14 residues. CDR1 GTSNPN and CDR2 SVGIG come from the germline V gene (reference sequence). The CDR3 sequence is CAWNGLAVYNEQFF. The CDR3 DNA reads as TGTGCCTGGAACGGACTAGCGGTATACAATGAGCAGTTCTTC.

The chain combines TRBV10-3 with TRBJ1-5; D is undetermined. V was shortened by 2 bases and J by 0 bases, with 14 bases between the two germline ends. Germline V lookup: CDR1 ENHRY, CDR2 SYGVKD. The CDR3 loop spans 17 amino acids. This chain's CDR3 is CAISERGNSLSNQPQHF. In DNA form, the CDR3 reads TGTGCCATCAGTGAGAGAGGGAATTCTCTTAGCAATCAGCCCCAGCATTTT.

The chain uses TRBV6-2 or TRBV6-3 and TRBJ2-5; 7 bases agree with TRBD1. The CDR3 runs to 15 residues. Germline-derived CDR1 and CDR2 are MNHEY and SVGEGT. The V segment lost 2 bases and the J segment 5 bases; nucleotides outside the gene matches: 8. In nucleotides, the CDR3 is TGTGCCAGCAGTTACGGACAGGATCTGACGGAGACCCAGTACTTC. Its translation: CASSYGQDLTETQYF.

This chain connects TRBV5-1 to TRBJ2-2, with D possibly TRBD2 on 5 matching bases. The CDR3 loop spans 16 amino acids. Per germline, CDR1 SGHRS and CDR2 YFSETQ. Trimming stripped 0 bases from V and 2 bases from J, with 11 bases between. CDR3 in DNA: TGCGCCAGCAGCTTGGCCCCTGGACTCAACACCGGGGAGCTGTTTTTT. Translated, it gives CASSLAPGLNTGELFF.

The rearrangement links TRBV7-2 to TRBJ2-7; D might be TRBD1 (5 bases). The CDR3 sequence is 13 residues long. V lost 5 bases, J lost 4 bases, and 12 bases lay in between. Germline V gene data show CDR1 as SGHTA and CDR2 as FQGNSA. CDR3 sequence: CASSPGAVYEQYF. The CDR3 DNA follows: TGTGCCAGCAGCCCTGGGGCGGTGTACGAGCAGTACTTC.

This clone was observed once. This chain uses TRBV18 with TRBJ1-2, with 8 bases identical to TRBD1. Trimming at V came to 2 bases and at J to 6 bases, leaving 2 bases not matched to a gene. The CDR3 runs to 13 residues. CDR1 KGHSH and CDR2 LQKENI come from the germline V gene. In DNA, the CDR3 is TGTGCCAGCTCACCAAGGACAGGGAATGGCTACACCTTC. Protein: CASSPRTGNGYTF.

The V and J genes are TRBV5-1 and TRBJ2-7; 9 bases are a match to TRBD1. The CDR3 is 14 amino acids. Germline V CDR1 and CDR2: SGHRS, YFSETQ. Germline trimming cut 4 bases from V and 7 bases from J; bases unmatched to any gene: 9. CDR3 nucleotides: TGCGCCAGCAGCCCGGACAGGGGATCACGGGAGCAGTACTTC. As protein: CASSPDRGSREQYF.

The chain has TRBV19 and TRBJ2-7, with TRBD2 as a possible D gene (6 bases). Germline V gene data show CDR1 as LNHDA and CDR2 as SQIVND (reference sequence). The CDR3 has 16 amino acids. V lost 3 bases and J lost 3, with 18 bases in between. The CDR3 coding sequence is TGTGCCAGTAGTATCGGGTTGGGCGGGGCTATCTACGAGCAGTACTTC. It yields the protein CASSIGLGGAIYEQYF.

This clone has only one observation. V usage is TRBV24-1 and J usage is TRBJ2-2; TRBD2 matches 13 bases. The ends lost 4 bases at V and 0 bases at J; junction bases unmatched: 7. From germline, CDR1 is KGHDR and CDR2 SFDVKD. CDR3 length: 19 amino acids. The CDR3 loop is CATSDAPGLAGSNTGELFF. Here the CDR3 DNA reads TGTGCCACCAGTGACGCCCCGGGACTAGCGGGATCGAACACCGGGGAGCTGTTTTTT.

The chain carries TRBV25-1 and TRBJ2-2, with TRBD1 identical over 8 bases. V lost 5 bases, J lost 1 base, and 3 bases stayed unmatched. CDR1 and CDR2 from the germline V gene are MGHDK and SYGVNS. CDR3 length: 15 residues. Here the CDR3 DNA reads TGTGCCAGCAGTAGCAGGGGGCGGAACACCGGGGAGCTGTTTTTT. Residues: CASSSRGRNTGELFF.

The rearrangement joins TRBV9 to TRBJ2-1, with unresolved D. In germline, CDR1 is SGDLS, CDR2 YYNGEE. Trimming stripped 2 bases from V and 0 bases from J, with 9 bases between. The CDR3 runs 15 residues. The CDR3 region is CASSVYWSSYNEQFF. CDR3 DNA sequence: TGTGCCAGCAGCGTCTATTGGAGCTCCTACAATGAGCAGTTCTTC.

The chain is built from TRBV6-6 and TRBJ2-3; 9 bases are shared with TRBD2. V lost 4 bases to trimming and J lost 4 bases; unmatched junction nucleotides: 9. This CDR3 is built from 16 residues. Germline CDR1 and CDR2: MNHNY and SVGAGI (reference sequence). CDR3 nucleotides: TGTGCCAGCAGTTCCCTAGCGGGGAGCTTGGCAGATACGCAGTATTTT. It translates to CASSSLAGSLADTQYF.

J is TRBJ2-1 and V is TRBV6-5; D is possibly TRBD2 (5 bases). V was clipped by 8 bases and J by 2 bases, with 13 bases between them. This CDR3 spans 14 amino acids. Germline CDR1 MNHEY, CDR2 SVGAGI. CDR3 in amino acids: CASRTRGPYNEQFF. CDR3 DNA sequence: TGTGCCAGCCGGACTCGAGGCCCCTACAATGAGCAGTTCTTC.

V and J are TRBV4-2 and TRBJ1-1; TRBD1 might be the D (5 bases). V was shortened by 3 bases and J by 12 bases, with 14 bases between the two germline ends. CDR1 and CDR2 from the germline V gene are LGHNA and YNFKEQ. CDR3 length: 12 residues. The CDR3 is CASSQDHRTTFF. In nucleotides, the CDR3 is TGTGCCAGCAGCCAGGACCACAGGACGACTTTCTTT.

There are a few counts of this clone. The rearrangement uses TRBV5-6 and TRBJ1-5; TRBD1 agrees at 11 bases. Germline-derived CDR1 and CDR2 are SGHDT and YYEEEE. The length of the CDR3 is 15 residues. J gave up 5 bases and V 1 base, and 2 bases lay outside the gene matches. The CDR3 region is CASSLLDRGHQPQHF. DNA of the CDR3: TGTGCCAGCAGCTTGTTGGACAGGGGGCATCAGCCCCAGCATTTT.

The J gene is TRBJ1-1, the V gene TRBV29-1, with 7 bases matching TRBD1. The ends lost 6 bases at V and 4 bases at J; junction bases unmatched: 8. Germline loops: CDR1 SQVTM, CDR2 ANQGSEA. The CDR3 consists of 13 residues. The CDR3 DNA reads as TGCAGCGTGGTGGGGGCAGGGGGCACTGAAGCTTTCTTT. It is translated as CSVVGAGGTEAFF.

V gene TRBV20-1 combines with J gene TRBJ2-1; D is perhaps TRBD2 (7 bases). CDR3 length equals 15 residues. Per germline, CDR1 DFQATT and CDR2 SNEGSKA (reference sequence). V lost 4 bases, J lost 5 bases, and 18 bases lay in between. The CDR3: CSATDTGGADNEQFF. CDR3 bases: TGCAGTGCTACTGACACTGGGGGGGCGGACAATGAGCAGTTCTTC.

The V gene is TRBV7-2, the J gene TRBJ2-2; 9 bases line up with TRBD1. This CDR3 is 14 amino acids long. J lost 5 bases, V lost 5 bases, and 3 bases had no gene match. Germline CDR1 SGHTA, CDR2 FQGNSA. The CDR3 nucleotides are TGTGCCAGCAGCAGGGACAGGGTGACCGGGGAGCTGTTTTTT. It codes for CASSRDRVTGELFF.

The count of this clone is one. For the CDR3, the DNA is TGTGCCAGCAGTGCTAGCGGGATGGAGACCCAGTACTTC. It codes for CASSASGMETQYF. This chain connects TRBV2 to TRBJ2-5, with 9 bases aligning to TRBD2. Germline CDR1 is SNHLY and CDR2 is FYNNEI. This CDR3 comprises 13 residues. J lost 5 bases, V lost 4 bases, and 2 bases had no gene match.

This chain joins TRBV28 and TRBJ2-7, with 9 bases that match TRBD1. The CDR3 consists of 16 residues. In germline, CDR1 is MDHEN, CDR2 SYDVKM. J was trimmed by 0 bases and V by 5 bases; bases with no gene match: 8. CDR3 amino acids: CASSNVPGQGSYEQYF. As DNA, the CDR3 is TGTGCCAGCAGTAACGTCCCGGGACAGGGCTCCTACGAGCAGTACTTC.

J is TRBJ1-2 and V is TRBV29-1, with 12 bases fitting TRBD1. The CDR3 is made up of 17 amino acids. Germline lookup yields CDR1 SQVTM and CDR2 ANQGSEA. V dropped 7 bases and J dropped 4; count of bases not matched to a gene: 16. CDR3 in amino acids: CSAKKSGQGAPLYGYTF. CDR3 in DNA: TGCAGCGCTAAAAAGTCGGGACAGGGGGCTCCTCTCTATGGCTACACCTTC.